Listed below are T cell receptor beta chains from one sample, sequenced in a study of blood T cell repertoires in COVID-19. The data were produced by immunoSEQ multiplex PCR, yet TCRdb's version contains in-frame clones alone and is incomplete. This table holds approximately 110,000 clones, roughly 86% found once. Sequencing was carried out using peripheral blood. Every receptor here comes from a man in his forties with acute or convalescent COVID-19. The CDR3 runs from the conserved cysteine through the conserved F or W. Each record gives: J gene, V gene, CDR3 protein.

TRBJ1-4	TRBV7-9	CASSSYRGQNEKLFF
TRBJ1-5	TRBV24-1	CATSAGNGNQPQHF
TRBJ1-5	TRBV6-2/TRBV6-3	CASSYYDRKNQPQHF
TRBJ1-1	TRBV19	CASSINGAGMTEAFF
TRBJ1-3	TRBV3-1/TRBV3-2	CASTSEGISGNTIYF
TRBJ2-7	TRBV12-3/TRBV12-4	CASSLETAEQYF
TRBJ1-4	TRBV7-2	CASSDRTGPREKLFF
TRBJ2-1	TRBV2	CASSEGTGGNEQFF
TRBJ1-1	TRBV30	CACTPVRNTEAFF
TRBJ1-1	TRBV19	CASSRYAGQGGTEAFF
TRBJ2-3	TRBV5-1	CASSLGFGGTYGTDTQYF
TRBJ2-3	TRBV29-1	CSVDTSDTDTQYF
TRBJ2-2	TRBV25-1	CASTGSGNTGELFF
TRBJ1-2	TRBV6-1	CASSELGQGIYGYTF
TRBJ2-1	TRBV4-1	CASSLGSDGYYEQFF
TRBJ1-2	TRBV3-1/TRBV3-2	CASSLRSPQGTGYTF
TRBJ1-1	TRBV18	CASSLSRGNTEAFF
TRBJ1-2	TRBV6-5	CASRRQGLAGYTF
TRBJ2-7	TRBV18	CASSPTRGPAEQYF
TRBJ2-7	TRBV11-1	CASSLRGQVTYEQYF
TRBJ1-5	TRBV28	CACRRDRFNQPQHF
TRBJ2-7	TRBV6-5	CATLGQGGVEQYF
TRBJ2-5	TRBV24-1	CATSDLVAGGQETQYF
TRBJ1-1	TRBV9	CASSATQGYTEAFF
TRBJ2-7	TRBV4-1	CASSQGGSGQLYYEQYF
TRBJ1-2	TRBV2	CASSARQENYGYTF
TRBJ2-1	TRBV11-2	CASSPSGGAYNEQFF
TRBJ1-6	TRBV6-5	CASSLGQGNSPLHF
TRBJ1-2	TRBV5-1	CASSLGSRDGYTF
TRBJ1-6	TRBV4-3	CASSQDEGLPLHF
TRBJ1-1	TRBV18	CASSLNPNTEAFF
TRBJ1-5	TRBV27	CASRSGYSNQPQHF
TRBJ2-2	TRBV5-1	CASSLDYANTGELFF
TRBJ1-2	TRBV27	CASASPGTGTYGYTF
TRBJ2-2	TRBV5-1	CASSSGLRTNTGELFF
TRBJ1-3	TRBV10-3	CATATGVSSGNTIYF
TRBJ1-6	TRBV14	CATSDLGGDSPLHF
TRBJ2-2	TRBV14	CASSRDRTNTGELFF
TRBJ2-2	TRBV15	CATSRRTGNTGELFF
TRBJ2-1	TRBV29-1	CSVEGGGLEQFF
TRBJ2-7	TRBV20-1	CSASNMGQGLEQYF
TRBJ1-6	TRBV2	CASTRDSGSYNSPLHF
TRBJ1-1	TRBV9	CASSVGTGSEAFF
TRBJ1-6	TRBV5-4	CASREGQGVNSPLHF
TRBJ2-3	TRBV3-1/TRBV3-2	CASSQDLATQDTQYF
TRBJ2-1	TRBV3-1/TRBV3-2	CASSQAEVGYNEQFF
TRBJ1-1	TRBV14	CASSLLAGNTEAFF
TRBJ1-1	TRBV10-2	CASGGPLTEAFF
TRBJ1-5	TRBV5-8	CASSLSGRGGQPQHF
TRBJ2-3	TRBV2	CASSGGLAGVGDTQYF